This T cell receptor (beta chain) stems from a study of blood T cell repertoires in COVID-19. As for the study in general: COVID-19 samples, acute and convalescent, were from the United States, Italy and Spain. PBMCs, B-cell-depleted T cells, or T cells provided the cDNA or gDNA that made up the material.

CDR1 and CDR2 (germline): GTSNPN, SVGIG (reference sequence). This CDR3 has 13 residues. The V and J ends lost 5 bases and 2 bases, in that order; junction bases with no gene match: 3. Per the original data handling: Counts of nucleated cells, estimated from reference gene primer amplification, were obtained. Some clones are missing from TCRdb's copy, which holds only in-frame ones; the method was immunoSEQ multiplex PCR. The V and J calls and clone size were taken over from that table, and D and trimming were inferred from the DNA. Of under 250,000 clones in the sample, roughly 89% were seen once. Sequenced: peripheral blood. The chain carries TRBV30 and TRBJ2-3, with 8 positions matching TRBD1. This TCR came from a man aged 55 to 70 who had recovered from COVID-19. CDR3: CAWDRGFTDTQYF. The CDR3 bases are TGTGCCTGGGACAGGGGATTCACAGATACGCAGTATTTT.